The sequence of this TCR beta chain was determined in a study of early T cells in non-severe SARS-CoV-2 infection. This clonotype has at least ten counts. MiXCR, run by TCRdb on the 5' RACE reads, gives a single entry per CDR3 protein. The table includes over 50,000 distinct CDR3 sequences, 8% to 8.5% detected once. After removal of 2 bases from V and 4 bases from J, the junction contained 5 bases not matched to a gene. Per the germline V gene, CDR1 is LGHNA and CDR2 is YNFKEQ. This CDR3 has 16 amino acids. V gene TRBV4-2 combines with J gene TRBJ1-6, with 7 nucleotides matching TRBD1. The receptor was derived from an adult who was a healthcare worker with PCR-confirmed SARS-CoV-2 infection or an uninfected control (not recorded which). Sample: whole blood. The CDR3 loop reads CASSQPGQLYNSPLHF. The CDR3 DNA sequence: TGTGCCAGCAGCCAACCGGGACAGCTTTATAATTCACCCCTCCACTTT.